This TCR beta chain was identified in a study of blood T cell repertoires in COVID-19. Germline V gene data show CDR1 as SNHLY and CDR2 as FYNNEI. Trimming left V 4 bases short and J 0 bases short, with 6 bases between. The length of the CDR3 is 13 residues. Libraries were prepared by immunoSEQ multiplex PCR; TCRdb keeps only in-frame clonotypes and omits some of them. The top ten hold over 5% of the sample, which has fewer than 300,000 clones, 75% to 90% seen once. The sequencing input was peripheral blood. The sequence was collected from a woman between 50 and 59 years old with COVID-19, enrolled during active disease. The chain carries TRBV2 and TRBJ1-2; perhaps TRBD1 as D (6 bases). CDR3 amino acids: CASSGDTNYGYTF. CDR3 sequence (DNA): TGTGCCAGCAGTGGGGACACTAACTATGGCTACACCTTC.